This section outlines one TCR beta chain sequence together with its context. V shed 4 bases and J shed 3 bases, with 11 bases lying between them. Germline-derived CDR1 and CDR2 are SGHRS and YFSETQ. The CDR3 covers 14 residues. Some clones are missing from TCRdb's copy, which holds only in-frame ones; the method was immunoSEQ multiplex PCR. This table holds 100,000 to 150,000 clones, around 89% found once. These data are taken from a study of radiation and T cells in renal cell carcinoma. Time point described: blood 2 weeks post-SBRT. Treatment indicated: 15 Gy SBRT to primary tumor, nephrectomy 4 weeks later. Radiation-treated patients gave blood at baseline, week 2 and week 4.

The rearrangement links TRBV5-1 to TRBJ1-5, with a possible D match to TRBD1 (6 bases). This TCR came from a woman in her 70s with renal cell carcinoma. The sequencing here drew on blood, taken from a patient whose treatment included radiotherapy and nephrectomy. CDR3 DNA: TGCGCCAGCAGCCAGGGGCTACCCAATCAGCCCCAGCATTTT. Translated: CASSQGLPNQPQHF.